Described below is a single TCR beta chain sequence and its context. The data belong to a study of blood T cell repertoires in COVID-19. Study in general: Acute and convalescent COVID-19 specimens originated in the United States, Italy and Spain. T cells, B-cell-depleted T cells, or PBMCs supplied cDNA or gDNA.

Original methodology: Quantification of nucleated cells was approximated via reference gene primer amplification. The table came from immunoSEQ multiplex PCR; TCRdb's copy has only in-frame clones and leaves some out. That table furnishes V, J and clone size, whereas the DNA furnished D and trimming. The sample has over 130,000 clones, more than 75% seen once; the top ten hold about 2%. V lost 5 bases, J lost 6 bases, and 8 bases lay in between. There are 13 residues in the CDR3. Germline lookup yields CDR1 SGHVS and CDR2 FQNEAQ. The clonotype comes from a man between 65 and 79 years old with acute or convalescent COVID-19. The chain uses TRBV7-8 and TRBJ1-6; no clear D. Input material: peripheral blood. The CDR3 loop is CASSRVVNSPLHF. CDR3 DNA: TGTGCCAGCAGCCGAGTAGTTAATTCACCCCTCCACTTT.